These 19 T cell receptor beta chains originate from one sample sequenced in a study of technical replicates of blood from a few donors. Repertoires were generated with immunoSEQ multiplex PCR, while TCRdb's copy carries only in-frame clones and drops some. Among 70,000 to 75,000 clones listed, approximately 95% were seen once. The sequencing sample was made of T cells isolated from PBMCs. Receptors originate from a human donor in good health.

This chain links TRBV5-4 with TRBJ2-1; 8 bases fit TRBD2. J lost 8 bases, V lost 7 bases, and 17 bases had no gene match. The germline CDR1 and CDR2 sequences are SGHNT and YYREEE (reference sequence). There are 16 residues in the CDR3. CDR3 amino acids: CASSPPGAGVSDEQFF. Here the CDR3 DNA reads TGTGCCAGCTCACCCCCGGGAGCGGGGGTTTCGGATGAGCAGTTCTTC.

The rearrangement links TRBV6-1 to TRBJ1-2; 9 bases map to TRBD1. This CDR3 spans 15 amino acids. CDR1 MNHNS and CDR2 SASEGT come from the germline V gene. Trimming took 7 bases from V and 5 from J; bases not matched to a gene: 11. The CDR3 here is CASTTGQGGIYGYTF. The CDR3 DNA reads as TGTGCCAGCACCACGGGACAGGGTGGGATTTATGGCTACACCTTC.

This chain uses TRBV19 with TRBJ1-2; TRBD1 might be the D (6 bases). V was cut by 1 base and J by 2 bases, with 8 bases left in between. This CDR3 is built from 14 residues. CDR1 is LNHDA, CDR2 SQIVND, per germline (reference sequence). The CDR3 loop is CASSIGGQNYGYTF. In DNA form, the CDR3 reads TGTGCCAGTAGTATAGGGGGGCAAAACTATGGCTACACCTTC. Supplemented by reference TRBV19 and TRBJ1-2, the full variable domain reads DGGITQSPKYLFRKEGQNVTLSCEQNLNHDAMYWYRQDPGQGLRLIYYSQIVNDFQKGDIAEGYSVSREKKESFPLTVTSAQKNPTAFYLCASSIGGQNYGYTFGSGTRLTVV.

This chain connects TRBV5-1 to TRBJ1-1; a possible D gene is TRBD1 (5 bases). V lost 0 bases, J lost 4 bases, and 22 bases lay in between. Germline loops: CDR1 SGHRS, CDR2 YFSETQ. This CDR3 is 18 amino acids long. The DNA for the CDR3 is TGCGCCAGCAGCTTGGATCGTAGTCAAGGGGTCTCGGGCACTGAAGCTTTCTTT. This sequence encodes CASSLDRSQGVSGTEAFF.

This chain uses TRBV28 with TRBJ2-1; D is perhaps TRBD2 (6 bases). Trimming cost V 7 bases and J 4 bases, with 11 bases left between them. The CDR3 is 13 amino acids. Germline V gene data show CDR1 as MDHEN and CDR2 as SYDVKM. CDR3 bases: TGTGCCAGCACAAATGGAGGGTACAATGAGCAGTTCTTC. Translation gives CASTNGGYNEQFF.

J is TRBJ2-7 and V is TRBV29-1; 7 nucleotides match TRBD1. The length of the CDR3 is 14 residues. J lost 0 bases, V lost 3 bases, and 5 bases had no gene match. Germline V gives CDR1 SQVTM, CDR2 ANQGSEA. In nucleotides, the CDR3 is TGCAGCGTTGATCTCGGGGACAGCTCCTACGAGCAGTACTTC. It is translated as CSVDLGDSSYEQYF.

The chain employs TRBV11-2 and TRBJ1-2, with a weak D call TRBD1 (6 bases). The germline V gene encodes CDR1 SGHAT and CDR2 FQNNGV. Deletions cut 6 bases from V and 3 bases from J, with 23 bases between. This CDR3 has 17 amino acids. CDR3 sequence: CASRDAGLGRGYYGYTF. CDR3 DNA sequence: TGTGCCAGCAGAGATGCCGGACTAGGCAGGGGCTACTATGGCTACACCTTC.

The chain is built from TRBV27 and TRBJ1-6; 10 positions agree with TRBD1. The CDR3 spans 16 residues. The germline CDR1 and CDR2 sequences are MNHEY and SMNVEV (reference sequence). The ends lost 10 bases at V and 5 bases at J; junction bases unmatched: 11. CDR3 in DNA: TGTGCCACCAACCGATTGGGACAGGGGAATAATTCACCCCTCCACTTT. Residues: CATNRLGQGNNSPLHF.

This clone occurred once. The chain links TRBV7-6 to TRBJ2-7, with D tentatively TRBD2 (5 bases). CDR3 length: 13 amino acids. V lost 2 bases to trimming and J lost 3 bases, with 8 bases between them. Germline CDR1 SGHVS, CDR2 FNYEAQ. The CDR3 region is CASSLNSGYEQYF. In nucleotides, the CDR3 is TGTGCCAGCAGCTTAAACAGCGGCTACGAGCAGTACTTC.

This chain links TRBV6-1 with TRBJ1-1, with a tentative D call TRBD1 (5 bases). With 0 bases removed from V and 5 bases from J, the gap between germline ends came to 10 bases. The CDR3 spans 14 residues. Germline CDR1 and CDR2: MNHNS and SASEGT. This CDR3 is CASSEAPGGTEAFF. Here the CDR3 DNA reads TGTGCCAGCAGTGAAGCCCCCGGGGGGACTGAAGCTTTCTTT.

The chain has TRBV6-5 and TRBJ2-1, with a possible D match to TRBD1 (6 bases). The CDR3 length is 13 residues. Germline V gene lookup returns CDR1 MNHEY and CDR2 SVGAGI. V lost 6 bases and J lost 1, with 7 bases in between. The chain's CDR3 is CASSQGSYNEQFF. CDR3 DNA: TGTGCCAGCAGCCAGGGGTCCTACAATGAGCAGTTCTTC.

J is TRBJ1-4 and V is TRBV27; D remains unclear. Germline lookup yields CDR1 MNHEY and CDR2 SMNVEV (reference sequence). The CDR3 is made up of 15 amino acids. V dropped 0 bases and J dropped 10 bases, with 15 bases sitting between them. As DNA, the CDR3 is TGTGCCAGCAGTTTATCGGTTGGGAGGGATGGAAAACTGTTTTTT. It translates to CASSLSVGRDGKLFF. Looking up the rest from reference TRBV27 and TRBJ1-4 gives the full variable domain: EAQVTQNPRYLITVTGKKLTVTCSQNMNHEYMSWYRQDPGLGLRQIYYSMNVEVTDKGDVPEGYKVSRKEKRNFPLILESPSPNQTSLYFCASSLSVGRDGKLFFGSGTQLSVL.

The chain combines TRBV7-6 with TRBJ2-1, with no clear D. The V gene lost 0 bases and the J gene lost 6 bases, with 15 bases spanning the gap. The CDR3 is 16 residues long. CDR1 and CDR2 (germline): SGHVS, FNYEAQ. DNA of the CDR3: TGTGCCAGCAGCTTAGCCCCGGCGGCGGAAGCCAATGAGCAGTTCTTC. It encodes CASSLAPAAEANEQFF.

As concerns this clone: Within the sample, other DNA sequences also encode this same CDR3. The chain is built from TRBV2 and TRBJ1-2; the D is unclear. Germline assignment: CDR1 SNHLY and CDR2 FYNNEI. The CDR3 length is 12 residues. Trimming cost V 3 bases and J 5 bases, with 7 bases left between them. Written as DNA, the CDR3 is TGTGCCAGCAGTGATCGAGGTTATGGCTACACCTTC. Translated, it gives CASSDRGYGYTF.

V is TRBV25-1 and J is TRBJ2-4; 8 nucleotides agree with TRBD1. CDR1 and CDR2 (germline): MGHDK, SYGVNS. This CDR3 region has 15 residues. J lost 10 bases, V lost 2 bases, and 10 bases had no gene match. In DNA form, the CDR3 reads TGTGCCAGCAGTGAAACGGGACAGGCTGAGGGGATTCAGTACTTC. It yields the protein CASSETGQAEGIQYF.

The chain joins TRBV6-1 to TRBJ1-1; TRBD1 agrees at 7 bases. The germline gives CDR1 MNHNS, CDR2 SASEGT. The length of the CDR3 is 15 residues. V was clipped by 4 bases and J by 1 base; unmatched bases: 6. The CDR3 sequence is CASSGQGQQNTEAFF. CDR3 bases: TGTGCCAGCAGTGGTCAGGGACAGCAGAACACTGAAGCTTTCTTT.

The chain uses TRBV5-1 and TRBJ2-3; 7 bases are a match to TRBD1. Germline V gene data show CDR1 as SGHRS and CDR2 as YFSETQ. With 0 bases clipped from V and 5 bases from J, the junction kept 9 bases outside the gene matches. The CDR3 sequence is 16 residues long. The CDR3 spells CASSLGEGTAKDTQYF. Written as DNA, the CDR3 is TGCGCCAGCAGCTTGGGGGAAGGGACAGCCAAAGATACGCAGTATTTT.

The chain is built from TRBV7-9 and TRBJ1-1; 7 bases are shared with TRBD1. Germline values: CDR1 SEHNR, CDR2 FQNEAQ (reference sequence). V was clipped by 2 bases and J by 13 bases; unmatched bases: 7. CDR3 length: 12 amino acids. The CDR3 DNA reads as TGTGCCAGCAGCTTACGGGGGCAGGGGGGTTTCTTT. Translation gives CASSLRGQGGFF.

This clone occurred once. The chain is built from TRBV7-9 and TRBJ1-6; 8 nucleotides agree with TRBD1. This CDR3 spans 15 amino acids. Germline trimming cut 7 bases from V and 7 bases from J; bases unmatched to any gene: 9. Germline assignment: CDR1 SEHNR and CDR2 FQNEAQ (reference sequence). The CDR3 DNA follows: TGTGCCAGCACCTTTCTGACAGGGGAAAATTCACCCCTCCACTTT. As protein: CASTFLTGENSPLHF.